This is a list of T cell receptor beta chains from one sample in a study of type 1 regulatory T cells. TCRdb re-called the reads with MiXCR, one entry per CDR3 protein. The sample holds 70,000 or so distinct CDR3 sequences, around 21% seen once. Their antigens are not known. Sequencing input: cultured type 1 regulatory T (Tr1) cells, either the whole culture or a sorted fraction (not recorded which). Every receptor here comes from a human donor in good health. Each CDR3 is given with its conserved first and last residue. The D gene is left open where the match is weak. Expanded clones get a size class; other rows say once, few or many, or leave the size out.

DNA: TGCAGTGCTAGAGATGAGGGCGGGAGCTCCTACAATGAGCAGTTCTTC
CDR3: CSARDEGGSSYNEQFF
V: TRBV20-1
J: TRBJ2-1
size: few
D: TRBD2

DNA: TGTGCCAGTAGTAAGCGGACAGGGGACTATCAGCCCCAGCATTTT
CDR3: CASSKRTGDYQPQHF
V: TRBV19
J: TRBJ1-5
size: many
D: TRBD1

DNA: TGTGCCAGCAGTGTACAGGGGGTGGGTGAGCAGTTCTTC
CDR3: CASSVQGVGEQFF
V: TRBV12-3/TRBV12-4
J: TRBJ2-1
size: few
D: TRBD1

DNA: TGTGCCTGGAACCGGAGAGAGGACGGGGAGCTGTTTTTT
CDR3: CAWNRREDGELFF
V: TRBV30
J: TRBJ2-2
size: .
D: .

DNA: TGCAGTGCTAGAGGAGTAGTAAAGTTCTTC
CDR3: CSARGVVKFF
V: TRBV20-1
J: TRBJ2-1
size: .
D: .

DNA: TGTGCCAGTTGCGGACACCTCTACGAGCAGTACTTC
CDR3: CASCGHLYEQYF
V: TRBV6-2/TRBV6-3
J: TRBJ2-7
size: .
D: .

DNA: TGTGCCAGCTCACCTACAGGGGGCGGTGAGACCCAGTACTTC
CDR3: CASSPTGGGETQYF
V: TRBV18
J: TRBJ2-5
size: .
D: TRBD1

DNA: TGCAGTGCTAGACCTTCCGCGGGAGGGTACAATGAGCAGTTCTTC
CDR3: CSARPSAGGYNEQFF
V: TRBV20-1
J: TRBJ2-1
size: .
D: TRBD2

DNA: TGTGCCACCCAGGGGGCACTAGCGGGAGGGAGGTACAATGAGCAGTTCTTC
CDR3: CATQGALAGGRYNEQFF
V: TRBV13
J: TRBJ2-1
size: .
D: TRBD2

DNA: TGTGCCAGCAGTTTGACAGGGACAGCAGATACGCAGTATTTT
CDR3: CASSLTGTADTQYF
V: TRBV12-3/TRBV12-4
J: TRBJ2-3
size: .
D: TRBD1

DNA: TGTGCCAGCTCACCGGATGGGATACGCTTAGGGGGCGAGCAGTACTTC
CDR3: CASSPDGIRLGGEQYF
V: TRBV18
J: TRBJ2-7
size: .
D: .

DNA: TGCGCCAGCAGCCCCGGGACTAGCGGGAACACCGGGGAGCTGTTTTTT
CDR3: CASSPGTSGNTGELFF
V: TRBV5-1
J: TRBJ2-2
size: few
D: TRBD2

DNA: TGCGCCAGCAGCTTGGAACCCAGCTCCTACAATGAGCAGTTCTTC
CDR3: CASSLEPSSYNEQFF
V: TRBV5-1
J: TRBJ2-1
size: many
D: .

DNA: TGTGCCAACACCCAACCGCCTCGCGGCACTGAAGCTTTCTTT
CDR3: CANTQPPRGTEAFF
V: TRBV6-4
J: TRBJ1-1
size: .
D: .

DNA: TGTGCCAGCAGCTCCTCCGCCGGCTCAGGGAATTCACCCCTCCACTTT
CDR3: CASSSSAGSGNSPLHF
V: TRBV7-9
J: TRBJ1-6
size: .
D: .

DNA: TGTGCCAGCAGTTTAGGGACAGGGGCTACAGATACGCAGTATTTT
CDR3: CASSLGTGATDTQYF
V: TRBV12-3/TRBV12-4
J: TRBJ2-3
size: few
D: TRBD1

DNA: TGCAGTGCCAAATCACAGGGGCCAGCGGGGAGGATCTACGAGCAGTACTTC
CDR3: CSAKSQGPAGRIYEQYF
V: TRBV20-1
J: TRBJ2-7
size: .
D: .

DNA: TGCGCCAGCAGCTTAACTAGCGGTTCCTACAATGAGCAGTTCTTC
CDR3: CASSLTSGSYNEQFF
V: TRBV5-1
J: TRBJ2-1
size: many
D: TRBD2

DNA: TGTGCCAGCAGCTTAGGATGGTTCCTAGGGAATGAGCAGTTCTTC
CDR3: CASSLGWFLGNEQFF
V: TRBV11-2
J: TRBJ2-1
size: .
D: .

DNA: TGTGCCAGCAGTGCCGACAGCACCGGGGAGCTGTTTTTT
CDR3: CASSADSTGELFF
V: TRBV25-1
J: TRBJ2-2
size: few
D: .

DNA: TGTGCCAGCAGAGGCCGGGACAGGGCGTACGAGCAGTACTTC
CDR3: CASRGRDRAYEQYF
V: TRBV2
J: TRBJ2-7
size: .
D: TRBD1

DNA: TGTGCCAGCAGCTGGGGGGTAGGGAAATCCTACAATGAGCAGTTCTTC
CDR3: CASSWGVGKSYNEQFF
V: TRBV5-6
J: TRBJ2-1
size: .
D: .

DNA: TGTGCCAGCAGTGAACTGGTAGCTTTCACAGATACGCAGTATTTT
CDR3: CASSELVAFTDTQYF
V: TRBV2
J: TRBJ2-3
size: medium-sized
D: .

DNA: TGCAGTGCTAGGATGGCAGATTTTAATGAAAAACTGTTTTTT
CDR3: CSARMADFNEKLFF
V: TRBV20-1
J: TRBJ1-4
size: few
D: .

DNA: TGTGCCAGCAGTTTGGTTCCCCTCGAGCAGTACTTC
CDR3: CASSLVPLEQYF
V: TRBV12-3/TRBV12-4
J: TRBJ2-7
size: few
D: .

DNA: TGTGCCAGCAGTTACTCGTTTAGCACAGATACGCAGTATTTT
CDR3: CASSYSFSTDTQYF
V: TRBV6-5
J: TRBJ2-3
size: .
D: .

DNA: TGCAGTGTCGGGACACCCAACACCGGGGAGCTGTTTTTT
CDR3: CSVGTPNTGELFF
V: TRBV20-1
J: TRBJ2-2
size: once
D: .

DNA: TGCGCCAGCAGCTTTCCTGAAAGCCGGGAGACCCAGTACTTC
CDR3: CASSFPESRETQYF
V: TRBV5-1
J: TRBJ2-5
size: .
D: .

DNA: TGTGCCAGCTCACCACGAAACGGGGGCGAGACCCAGTACTTC
CDR3: CASSPRNGGETQYF
V: TRBV18
J: TRBJ2-5
size: .
D: .

DNA: TGTGCCAGCTCACCACCTAGTAGGGGCACAGATACGCAGTATTTT
CDR3: CASSPPSRGTDTQYF
V: TRBV18
J: TRBJ2-3
size: many
D: .

DNA: TGTGCCAGCAGCCAGGCTAACTATGGCTACACCTTC
CDR3: CASSQANYGYTF
V: TRBV9
J: TRBJ1-2
size: few
D: .

DNA: TGCAGCGCAAAAGGACAGGGGAACACCGGGGAGCTGTTTTTT
CDR3: CSAKGQGNTGELFF
V: TRBV29-1
J: TRBJ2-2
size: .
D: TRBD1

DNA: TGCAGTGCTAGACCTGGGACATTTTACGAGCAGTACTTC
CDR3: CSARPGTFYEQYF
V: TRBV20-1
J: TRBJ2-7
size: .
D: .

DNA: TGCGCCAGCAGTTCTAGCGGCCAGTTCGCAGATACGCAGTATTTT
CDR3: CASSSSGQFADTQYF
V: TRBV5-1
J: TRBJ2-3
size: .
D: TRBD2

DNA: TGTGCCAGCAGTGAAGCGCTTCAGGGGGATCAGCCCCAGCATTTT
CDR3: CASSEALQGDQPQHF
V: TRBV2
J: TRBJ1-5
size: .
D: TRBD1

DNA: TGCAGTGCTAGGCTAGCGGGATCTGTGGAGACCCAGTACTTC
CDR3: CSARLAGSVETQYF
V: TRBV20-1
J: TRBJ2-5
size: .
D: TRBD2

DNA: TGTGCCAGCAGCCACAGAACCCCTAACTATGGCTACACCTTC
CDR3: CASSHRTPNYGYTF
V: TRBV3-1
J: TRBJ1-2
size: .
D: .

DNA: TGTGCCAGCAGTGAAGTCGGTTCCGGGGGTGCTGAAGCTTTCTTT
CDR3: CASSEVGSGGAEAFF
V: TRBV6-1
J: TRBJ1-1
size: few
D: .

DNA: TGCAGCGTTACAGGGGCCCAAGAGACCCAGTACTTC
CDR3: CSVTGAQETQYF
V: TRBV29-1
J: TRBJ2-5
size: many
D: TRBD1

DNA: TGTGCCAGCAGCCAGTACATACCCCATCAGGGCGGGAATTACAATGAGCAGTTCTTC
CDR3: CASSQYIPHQGGNYNEQFF
V: TRBV3-1
J: TRBJ2-1
size: .
D: .

DNA: TGTGCCAGCAGTCGGGACTGGATCTCACCCCTCCACTTT
CDR3: CASSRDWISPLHF
V: TRBV27
J: TRBJ1-6
size: .
D: .

DNA: TGCAGTGCCAAAGACCCTCTCGGTGTGGATACGAAGTATTTT
CDR3: CSAKDPLGVDTKYF
V: TRBV20-1
J: TRBJ2-3
size: .
D: .

DNA: TGTGCCAGCAGCGCAACGGACCCCTCTTCCAATGAGCAGTTCTTC
CDR3: CASSATDPSSNEQFF
V: TRBV9
J: TRBJ2-1
size: .
D: .

DNA: TGTGCCAGCAGCACGCAGCGGGGATGGACAGATACGCAGTATTTT
CDR3: CASSTQRGWTDTQYF
V: TRBV7-2
J: TRBJ2-3
size: .
D: TRBD2

DNA: TGCAGCGTTGCACAGGCCTACGAGCAGTACTTC
CDR3: CSVAQAYEQYF
V: TRBV29-1
J: TRBJ2-7
size: .
D: .

DNA: TGTGCCAGCAGCCAGAGGGTTGGGTCCTACGAGCAGTACTTC
CDR3: CASSQRVGSYEQYF
V: TRBV3-1
J: TRBJ2-7
size: many
D: .